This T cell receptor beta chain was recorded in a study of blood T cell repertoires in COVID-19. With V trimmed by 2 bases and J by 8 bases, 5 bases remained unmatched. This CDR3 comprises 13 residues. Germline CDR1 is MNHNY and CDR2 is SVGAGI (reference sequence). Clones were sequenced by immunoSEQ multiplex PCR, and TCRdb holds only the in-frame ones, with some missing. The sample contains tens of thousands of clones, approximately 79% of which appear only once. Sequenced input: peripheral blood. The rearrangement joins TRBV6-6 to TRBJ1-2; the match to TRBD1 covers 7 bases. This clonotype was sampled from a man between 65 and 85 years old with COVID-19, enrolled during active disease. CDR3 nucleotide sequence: TGTGCCAGCAGTTACCTTCAGGGGGTCGGCTACACCTTC. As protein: CASSYLQGVGYTF.